These 21 T cell receptor beta chains share one sample of origin, sequenced in a study of CD4 and CD8 cells across lung adenocarcinoma regions. One entry per CDR3 protein results from TCRdb running MiXCR on the PCR reads. The data hold approximately 12,000 distinct CDR3 sequences, with roughly 56% observed a single time. Sequenced sample: CD8+ T cells from the margin of a lung tumor. The receptor source for this set is a female donor with lung adenocarcinoma. The CD4 and CD8 labels of this study may be unreliable.

This chain joins TRBV6-1 and TRBJ1-2; D gene unclear. The CDR3 spans 12 residues. With 6 bases removed from V and 8 bases from J, the gap between germline ends came to 13 bases. From germline, CDR1 is MNHNS and CDR2 SASEGT. The CDR3 is CASSSIYRGYTF. The CDR3, as DNA: TGTGCCAGCAGCAGCATATATCGGGGCTACACCTTC.

The CDR3 DNA follows: TGTGCCAGCAGCTTTTCTCCAGTCTCTGATACGCAGTATTTT. Its translation is CASSFSPVSDTQYF. The chain recombines TRBV7-2 with TRBJ2-3, with D unclear. Germline assignment: CDR1 SGHTA and CDR2 FQGNSA. CDR3 length equals 14 residues. V was pared by 3 bases and J by 6 bases, with 13 bases between.

This clonotype was seen a handful of times. The rearrangement links TRBV6-1 to TRBJ2-1, with 7 bases matching TRBD2. The J segment lost 9 bases and the V segment lost 6 bases, leaving 8 bases of the junction unmatched. This CDR3 comprises 13 residues. The germline V gene has CDR1 MNHNS and CDR2 SASEGT. CDR3: CASSTTSVVEQFF. The CDR3 DNA follows: TGTGCCAGCAGCACAACTAGCGTGGTTGAGCAGTTCTTC.

In this sample, this clonotype turned up once. V gene TRBV6-5 combines with J gene TRBJ1-3; perhaps TRBD1 as D (5 bases). The germline V gene encodes CDR1 MNHEY and CDR2 SVGAGI. The CDR3 consists of 14 residues. The V and J ends lost 2 bases and 1 base respectively, with 6 bases between them. As DNA, the CDR3 is TGTGCCAGCAGTTACCAGGGTTCTGGAAACACCATATATTTT. As protein: CASSYQGSGNTIYF.

There are a few counts of this clonotype. V gene TRBV6-1 combines with J gene TRBJ2-1; TRBD2 agrees at 11 bases. The CDR3 spans 13 residues. V shed 6 bases, J shed 12 bases, and the junction held 7 bases outside the gene matches. CDR1 is MNHNS and CDR2 is SASEGT in the germline V gene. The CDR3 bases are TGTGCCAGCAGCTCCGGACTAGCGGGCTCGCAGTTCTTC. Translated: CASSSGLAGSQFF.

The chain carries TRBV6-1 and TRBJ2-3; D not resolved. V was pared by 1 base and J by 6 bases, with 8 bases between. Germline V gene sequence: CDR1 MNHNS, CDR2 SASEGT. CDR3 size: 13 residues. The CDR3 here is CASSEEAWDTQYF. Written as DNA, the CDR3 is TGTGCCAGCAGTGAAGAGGCATGGGATACGCAGTATTTT.

V and J are TRBV10-2 and TRBJ2-5, with D perhaps given as TRBD1 or TRBD2 (5 bases each). The CDR3 extends over 15 amino acids. Germline CDR1 WSHSY, CDR2 SAAADI. With 11 bases removed from V and 4 bases from J, the gap between germline ends came to 23 bases. This CDR3 reads CAGGDGGRDPETQYF. Here the CDR3 DNA reads TGCGCCGGGGGTGATGGGGGTCGAGACCCAGAGACCCAGTACTTC.

A few counts support this clonotype. V gene TRBV7-2 combines with J gene TRBJ2-1; TRBD1 aligns across 7 bases. The J call could be wrong; TRBJ2-5 is a better fit for the DNA end. The CDR3 consists of 15 residues. The germline V gene has CDR1 SGHTA and CDR2 FQGNSA. The CDR3 loop is CASSFRDRYQETQYF. The CDR3 DNA follows: TGTGCCAGCAGCTTCCGGGACAGATATCAAGAGACCCAGTACTTC.

There are a few counts of this clonotype. The chain links TRBV6-1 to TRBJ2-3; D possibly matches TRBD1 or TRBD2 (5 bases each). The J call may be incorrect, as the DNA end agrees better with TRBJ2-7. CDR3 length: 15 residues. Per the germline V gene, CDR1 is MNHNS and CDR2 is SASEGT. CDR3 in DNA: TGTGCCAGCAGGCCGGGGCTGGCGGGCACAGATACGCAGTACTTC. As protein: CASRPGLAGTDTQYF.

V and J are TRBV6-1 and TRBJ2-1, with 12 positions matching TRBD2. This CDR3 has 16 residues. Germline V lookup: CDR1 MNHNS, CDR2 SASEGT. The trim removed 7 bases at V and 7 bases at J, leaving 11 bases unmatched. The CDR3 DNA reads as TGTGCCAGCATGCCTAGCGGGGGGGAGATAACAAATGAGCAGTTCTTC. Translating it yields CASMPSGGEITNEQFF.

Points on this clonotype: The junction shows a germline mismatch at one end, possibly a read error. The V call is TRBV27, the J call TRBJ2-3, with a weak D call TRBD2 (6 bases). There are 14 residues in the CDR3. In germline, CDR1 is MNHEY, CDR2 SMNVEV (reference sequence). The DNA of the CDR3 is TGTGCCAGCAGGGTGGGCGGGGTCAAAGACATTCAGTATTTC. Translation: CASRVGGVKDIQYF.

The V and J genes are TRBV6-1 and TRBJ2-6, with 11 bases identical to TRBD2. Germline values: CDR1 MNHNS, CDR2 SASEGT. V lost 1 base to trimming and J lost 4 bases; unmatched junction nucleotides: 6. This CDR3 region has 18 residues. CDR3 amino acids: CASSEVAGGVGGANVLTF. CDR3 bases: TGTGCCAGCAGTGAAGTAGCGGGAGGGGTGGGAGGGGCCAACGTCCTGACTTTC.

Turning to this clonotype: The DNA is left out, because the CDR3 cannot be placed on it with certainty; the CDR3 is given as TCRdb lists it. J is TRBJ2-3 and V is TRBV10-2; TRBD2, the table's D call, lacks a check against the DNA. Counting both end residues, the CDR3 totals 15 amino acids. Germline loops: CDR1 WSHSY, CDR2 SAAADI. The CDR3 protein is CASGEVAGGTDTQYF.

Many counts were recorded for this clonotype. The J gene is TRBJ1-1, the V gene TRBV6-1; a possible D gene is TRBD1 (6 bases). This CDR3 is 13 amino acids long. CDR1 and CDR2 (germline): MNHNS, SASEGT. V lost 3 bases to trimming and J lost 7 bases, with 12 bases between them. The CDR3 sequence: CASSDQGMGEAFF. DNA of the CDR3: TGTGCCAGCAGTGACCAGGGGATGGGTGAAGCTTTCTTT.

CDR3 in DNA: TGCGCCAGCAGTGATAAGGGGCTGGGAGCCAAAAATATGCAGTACTTC. This encodes CASSDKGLGAKNMQYF. The chain is built from TRBV10-1 and TRBJ2-4; D possibly matches TRBD1 or TRBD2 (5 bases each). Germline loops: CDR1 WNHNN, CDR2 SYGVQD (reference sequence). Trimming removed 3 bases at V and 13 bases at J, with 25 bases between. The CDR3 spans 16 residues.

The rearrangement uses TRBV6-5 and TRBJ2-1; a possible D gene is TRBD2 (6 bases). The end of the DNA is better explained by TRBJ2-5, so the J call may be wrong. Germline CDR1 and CDR2: MNHEY and SVGAGI. The CDR3 is made up of 14 amino acids. The CDR3 sequence: CASSYSAGQETQYF. The CDR3 bases are TGTGCCAGCAGTTATTCGGCGGGACAAGAGACCCAGTACTTC.

This clonotype appeared a single time. This rearrangement joins TRBV7-2 to TRBJ2-5; 12 bases map to TRBD2. Germline trimming cut 5 bases from V and 11 bases from J; bases unmatched to any gene: 21. This CDR3 is 18 amino acids long. Germline V gene lookup returns CDR1 SGHTA and CDR2 FQGNSA. The CDR3 sequence: CASSGPQMLAGGSYEQYF. CDR3 coding DNA: TGTGCCAGCAGCGGACCACAAATGCTAGCGGGAGGGAGCTATGAGCAGTACTTC.

The gene calls are TRBV6-1 and TRBJ2-7, with 8 bases lining up with TRBD1. There are 15 residues in the CDR3. Germline V CDR1 and CDR2: MNHNS, SASEGT. Germline trimming cut 6 bases from V and 0 bases from J; bases unmatched to any gene: 7. In DNA, the CDR3 is TGTGCCAGCAGAGACCACGGGACAGGCTCCTACGAGCAGTACTTC. Its protein product is CASRDHGTGSYEQYF.

For this clonotype: Compared with germline, one end of the junction differs, possibly owing to a read error. J is TRBJ1-6 and V is TRBV9; D call uncertain. CDR1 and CDR2 from the germline V gene are SGDLS and YYNGEE. This CDR3 spans 13 amino acids. The CDR3: CASNVEPESPLHF. The CDR3 DNA sequence: TGTGCCAGCAACGTAGAGCCAGAGTCACCCCTCCACTTT.

The rearrangement links TRBV7-6 to TRBJ2-6; unclear D gene. This CDR3 comprises 19 residues. V lost 0 bases, J lost 0 bases, and 15 bases lay in between. CDR1 is SGHVS and CDR2 is FNYEAQ in the germline V gene. DNA of the CDR3: TGTGCCAGCAGCTTAGCAATGGCCGAGTCTTCCTCTGGGGCCAACGTCCTGACTTTC. This codes for CASSLAMAESSSGANVLTF.

The chain's CDR3 is CASSPTGAQYQPQHF. CDR3 in DNA: TGTGCCAGCAGTCCGACCGGGGCCCAATATCAGCCCCAGCATTTT. J is TRBJ1-5 and V is TRBV27; perhaps TRBD1 as D (5 bases). CDR1 and CDR2 from the germline V gene are MNHEY and SMNVEV (reference sequence). V gave up 5 bases and J gave up 5 bases, with 16 bases separating them. CDR3 length: 15 residues.